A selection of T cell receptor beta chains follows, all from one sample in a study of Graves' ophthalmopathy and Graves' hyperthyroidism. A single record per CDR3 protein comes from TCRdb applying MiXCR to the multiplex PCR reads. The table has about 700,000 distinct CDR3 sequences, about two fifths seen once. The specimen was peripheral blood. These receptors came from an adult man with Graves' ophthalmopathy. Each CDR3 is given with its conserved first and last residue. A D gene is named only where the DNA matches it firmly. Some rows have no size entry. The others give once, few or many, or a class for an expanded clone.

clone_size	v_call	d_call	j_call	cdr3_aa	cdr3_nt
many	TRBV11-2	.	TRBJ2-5	CASSPPLAGRARYF	TGTGCCAGCAGCCCCCCACTCGCGGGTAGGGCTCGGTACTTC
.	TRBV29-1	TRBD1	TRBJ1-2	CSATDGTGHGYTF	TGCAGCGCGACCGATGGGACAGGGCATGGCTACACCTTC
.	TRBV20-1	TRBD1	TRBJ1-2	CSASAGGTYGYTF	TGCAGTGCTAGTGCAGGGGGGACCTATGGCTACACCTTC
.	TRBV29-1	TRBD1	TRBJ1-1	CSADRGVTFF	TGCAGCGCCGACAGGGGAGTAACTTTCTTT
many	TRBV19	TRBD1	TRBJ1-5	CASTVGTGVPRQPQHF	TGTGCCAGTACCGTGGGGACAGGGGTCCCCAGGCAGCCCCAGCATTTT
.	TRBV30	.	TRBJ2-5	CAWSGSGGQETQDF	TGTGCCTGGAGTGGCAGTGGGGGGCAAGAGACCCAGGACTTC
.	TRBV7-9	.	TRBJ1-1	CASSQYNLAFF	TGTGCCAGCAGCCAATACAATTTGGCTTTCTTT
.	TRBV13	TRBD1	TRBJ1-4	CASSLSKTGANEKLFF	TGTGCCAGCAGCCTATCGAAGACAGGGGCAAATGAAAAACTGTTTTTT
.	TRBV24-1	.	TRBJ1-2	CATSEREF	TGTGCCACCAGTGAAAGGGAATTC
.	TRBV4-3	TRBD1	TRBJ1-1	CASSLSGTGGRAFF	TGCGCCAGCAGCCTGTCCGGGACAGGGGGGAGAGCTTTCTTT
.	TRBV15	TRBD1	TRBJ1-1	CATSRERQGNAEAFF	TGTGCCACCAGCAGAGAACGACAGGGGAACGCTGAAGCTTTCTTT